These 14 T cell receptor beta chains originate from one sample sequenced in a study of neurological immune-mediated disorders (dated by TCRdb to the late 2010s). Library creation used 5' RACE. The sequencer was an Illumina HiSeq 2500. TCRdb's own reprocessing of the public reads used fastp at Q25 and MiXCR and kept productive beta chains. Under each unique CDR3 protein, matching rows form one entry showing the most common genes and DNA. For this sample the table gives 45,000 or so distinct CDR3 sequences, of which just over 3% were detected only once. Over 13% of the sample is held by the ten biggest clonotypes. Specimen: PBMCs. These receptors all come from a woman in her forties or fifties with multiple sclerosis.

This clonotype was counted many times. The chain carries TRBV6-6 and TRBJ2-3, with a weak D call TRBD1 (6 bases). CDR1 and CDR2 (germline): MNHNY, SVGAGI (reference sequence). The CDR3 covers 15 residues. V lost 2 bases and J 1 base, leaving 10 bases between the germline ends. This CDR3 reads CASSYGQRGTDTQYF. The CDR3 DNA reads TGTGCCAGCAGTTACGGACAGAGAGGCACAGATACGCAGTATTTT.

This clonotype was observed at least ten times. The CDR3, as DNA: TGTGCCAGCAGCCGTCTTGGCACAGATACGCAGTATTTT. This gives the protein CASSRLGTDTQYF. The genes are TRBV7-2 and TRBJ2-3; D is ambiguous. Germline V gene lookup returns CDR1 SGHTA and CDR2 FQGNSA. V lost 5 bases, J lost 1 base, and 7 bases lay in between. This CDR3 spans 13 amino acids.

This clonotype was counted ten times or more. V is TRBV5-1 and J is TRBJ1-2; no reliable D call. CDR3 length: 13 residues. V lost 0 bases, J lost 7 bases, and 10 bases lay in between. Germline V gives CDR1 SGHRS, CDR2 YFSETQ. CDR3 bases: TGCGCCAGCAGCTTGGACTCCAGAGGTGGCTACACCTTC. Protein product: CASSLDSRGGYTF.

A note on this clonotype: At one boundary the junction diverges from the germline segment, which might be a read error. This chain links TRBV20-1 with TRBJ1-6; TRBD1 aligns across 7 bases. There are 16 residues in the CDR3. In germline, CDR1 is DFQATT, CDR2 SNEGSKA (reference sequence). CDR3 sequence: CNARSDRVPYNSPLHF. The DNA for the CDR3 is TGCAATGCCCGATCTGACAGGGTCCCCTATAATTCACCTCTCCACTTT.

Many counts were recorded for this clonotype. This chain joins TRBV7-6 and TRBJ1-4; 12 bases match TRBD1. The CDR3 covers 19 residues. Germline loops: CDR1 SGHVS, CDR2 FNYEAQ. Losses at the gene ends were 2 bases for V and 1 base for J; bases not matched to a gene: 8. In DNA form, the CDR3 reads TGTGCCAGCAGCTTAAGGGACAGGGGGCGAGTCGGAACTAATGAAAAACTGTTTTTT. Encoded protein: CASSLRDRGRVGTNEKLFF.

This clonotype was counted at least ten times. This CDR3 reads CASSWTEPETQYF. The CDR3 region has the DNA TGTGCCAGCAGTTGGACGGAACCAGAGACCCAGTACTTC. V gene TRBV6-6 combines with J gene TRBJ2-5; D is ambiguous. V was pared by 4 bases and J by 4 bases, with 10 bases between. Germline V CDR1 and CDR2: MNHNY, SVGAGI (reference sequence). This CDR3 is built from 13 residues.

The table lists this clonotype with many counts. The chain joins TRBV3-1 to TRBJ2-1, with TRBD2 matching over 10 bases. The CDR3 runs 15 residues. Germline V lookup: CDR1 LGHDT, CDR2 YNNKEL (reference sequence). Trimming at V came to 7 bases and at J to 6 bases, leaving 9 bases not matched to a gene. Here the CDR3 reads CASTPSGRYSNEQFF. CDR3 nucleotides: TGTGCCAGCACTCCTAGCGGGAGATACTCCAATGAGCAGTTCTTC.

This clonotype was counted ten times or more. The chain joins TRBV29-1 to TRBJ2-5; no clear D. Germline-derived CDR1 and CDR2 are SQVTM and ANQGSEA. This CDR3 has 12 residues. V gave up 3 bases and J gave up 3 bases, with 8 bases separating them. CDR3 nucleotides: TGCAGCGTTGATGGTTGGGAAGAGACCCAGTACTTC. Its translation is CSVDGWEETQYF.

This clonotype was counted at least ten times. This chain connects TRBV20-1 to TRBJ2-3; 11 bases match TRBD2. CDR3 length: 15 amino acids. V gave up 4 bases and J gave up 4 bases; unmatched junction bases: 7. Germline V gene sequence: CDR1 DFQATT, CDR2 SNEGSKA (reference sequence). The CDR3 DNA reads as TGCAGTGCTACCCTAGCGGGAGGCCCTGCAGATACGCAGTATTTT. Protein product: CSATLAGGPADTQYF.

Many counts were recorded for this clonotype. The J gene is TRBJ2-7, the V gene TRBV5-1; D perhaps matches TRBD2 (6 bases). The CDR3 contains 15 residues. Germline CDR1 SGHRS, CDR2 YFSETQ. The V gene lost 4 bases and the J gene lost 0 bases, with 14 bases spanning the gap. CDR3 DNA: TGCGCCAGCAGCGTCTCGGGACTTCGCTCCTACGAGCAGTACTTC. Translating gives CASSVSGLRSYEQYF.

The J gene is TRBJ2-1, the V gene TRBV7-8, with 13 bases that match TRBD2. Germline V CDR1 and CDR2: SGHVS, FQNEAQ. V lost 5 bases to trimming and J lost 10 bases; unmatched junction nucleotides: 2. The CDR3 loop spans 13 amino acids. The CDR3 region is CASSRGLAGEQFF. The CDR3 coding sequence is TGTGCCAGCAGCCGGGGACTAGCGGGGGAGCAGTTCTTC.

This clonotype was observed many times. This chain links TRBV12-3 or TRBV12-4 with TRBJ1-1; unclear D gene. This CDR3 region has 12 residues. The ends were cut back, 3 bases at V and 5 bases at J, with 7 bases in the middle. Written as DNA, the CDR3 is TGTGCCAGCAGTTTCCCGGGAACTGAAGCTTTCTTT. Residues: CASSFPGTEAFF.

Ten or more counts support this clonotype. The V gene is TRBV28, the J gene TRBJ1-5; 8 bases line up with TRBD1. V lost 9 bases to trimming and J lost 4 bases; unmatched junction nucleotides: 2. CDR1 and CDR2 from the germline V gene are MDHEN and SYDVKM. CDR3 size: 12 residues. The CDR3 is CASRQGNQPQHF. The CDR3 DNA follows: TGTGCCAGTCGACAGGGGAATCAGCCCCAGCATTTT.

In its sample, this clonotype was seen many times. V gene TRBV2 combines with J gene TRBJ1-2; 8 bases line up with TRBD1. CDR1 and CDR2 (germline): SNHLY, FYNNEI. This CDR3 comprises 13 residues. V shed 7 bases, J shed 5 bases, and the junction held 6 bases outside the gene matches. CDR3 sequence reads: CASTGTGSYGYTF. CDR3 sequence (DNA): TGTGCCAGCACTGGGACAGGTTCTTATGGCTACACCTTC.